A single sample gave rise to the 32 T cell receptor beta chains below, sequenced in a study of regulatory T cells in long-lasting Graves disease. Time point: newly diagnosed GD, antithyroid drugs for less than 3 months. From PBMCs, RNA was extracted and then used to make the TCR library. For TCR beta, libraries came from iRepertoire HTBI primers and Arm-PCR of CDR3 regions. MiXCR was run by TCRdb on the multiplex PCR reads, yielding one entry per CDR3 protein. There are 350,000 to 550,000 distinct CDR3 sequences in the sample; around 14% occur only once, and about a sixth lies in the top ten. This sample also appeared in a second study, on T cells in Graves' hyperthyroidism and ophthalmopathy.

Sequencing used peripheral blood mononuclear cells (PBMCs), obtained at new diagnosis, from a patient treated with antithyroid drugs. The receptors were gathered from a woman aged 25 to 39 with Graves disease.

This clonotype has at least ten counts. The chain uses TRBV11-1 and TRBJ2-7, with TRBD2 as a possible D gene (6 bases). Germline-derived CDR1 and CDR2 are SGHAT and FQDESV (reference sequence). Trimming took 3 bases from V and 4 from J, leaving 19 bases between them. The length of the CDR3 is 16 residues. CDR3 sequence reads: CASSFGSGPPLYEQYF. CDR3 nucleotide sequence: TGTGCCAGCAGCTTTGGAAGCGGGCCCCCATTATACGAGCAGTACTTC.

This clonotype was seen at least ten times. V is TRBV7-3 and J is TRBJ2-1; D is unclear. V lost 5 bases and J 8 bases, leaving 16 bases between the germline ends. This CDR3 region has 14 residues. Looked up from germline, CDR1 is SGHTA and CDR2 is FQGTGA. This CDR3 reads CASSTRASLDEQFF. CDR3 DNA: TGTGCCAGCAGCACCCGAGCCTCGTTGGATGAGCAGTTCTTC.

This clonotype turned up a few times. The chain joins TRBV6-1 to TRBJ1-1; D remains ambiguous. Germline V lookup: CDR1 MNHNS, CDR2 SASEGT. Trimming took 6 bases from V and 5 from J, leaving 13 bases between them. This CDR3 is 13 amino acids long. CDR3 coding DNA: TGTGCCAGCAGGCCCCGGACGGTTACTGAAGCTTTCTTT. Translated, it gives CASRPRTVTEAFF.

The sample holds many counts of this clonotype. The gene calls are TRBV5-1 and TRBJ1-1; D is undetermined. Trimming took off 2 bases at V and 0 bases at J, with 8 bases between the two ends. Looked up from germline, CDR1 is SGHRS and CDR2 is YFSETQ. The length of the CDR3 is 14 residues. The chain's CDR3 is CASSFGLLNTEAFF. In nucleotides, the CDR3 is TGCGCCAGCAGCTTCGGACTGCTGAACACTGAAGCTTTCTTT.

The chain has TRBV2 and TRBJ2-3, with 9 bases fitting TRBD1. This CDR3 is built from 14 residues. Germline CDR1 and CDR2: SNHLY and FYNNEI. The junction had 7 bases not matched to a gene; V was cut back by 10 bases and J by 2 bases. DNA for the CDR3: TGTGCCATTTTCGGGACAGGGATCACAGATACGCAGTATTTT. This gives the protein CAIFGTGITDTQYF.

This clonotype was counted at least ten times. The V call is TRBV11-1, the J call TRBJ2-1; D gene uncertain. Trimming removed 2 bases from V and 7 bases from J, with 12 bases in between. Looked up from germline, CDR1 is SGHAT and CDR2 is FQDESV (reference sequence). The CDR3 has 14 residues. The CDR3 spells CASSLLEVTNEQFF. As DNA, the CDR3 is TGTGCCAGCAGCTTATTAGAGGTTACGAATGAGCAGTTCTTC.

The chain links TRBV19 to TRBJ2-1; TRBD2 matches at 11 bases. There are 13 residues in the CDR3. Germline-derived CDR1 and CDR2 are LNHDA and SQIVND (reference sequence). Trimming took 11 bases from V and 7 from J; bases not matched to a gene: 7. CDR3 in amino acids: CASRTSGPNEQFF. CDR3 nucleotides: TGTGCCTCCAGGACTAGCGGGCCGAATGAGCAGTTCTTC.

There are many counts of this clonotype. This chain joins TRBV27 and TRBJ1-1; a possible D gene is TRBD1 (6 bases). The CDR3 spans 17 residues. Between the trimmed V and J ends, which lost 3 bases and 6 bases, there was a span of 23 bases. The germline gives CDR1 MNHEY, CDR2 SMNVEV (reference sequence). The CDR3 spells CASSLRMDPRGHPEAFF. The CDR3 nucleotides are TGTGCCAGCAGTTTGCGGATGGACCCGCGGGGACACCCTGAAGCTTTCTTT.

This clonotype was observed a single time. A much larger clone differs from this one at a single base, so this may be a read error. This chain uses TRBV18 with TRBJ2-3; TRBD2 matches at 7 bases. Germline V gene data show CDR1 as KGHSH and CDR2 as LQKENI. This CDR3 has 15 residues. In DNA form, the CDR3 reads TGTGCCAACTCACCATTGCGGGAGATGACAGATACGCAGTATTTT. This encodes CANSPLREMTDTQYF. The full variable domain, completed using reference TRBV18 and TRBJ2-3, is NAGVMQNPRHLVRRRGQEARLRCSPMKGHSHVYWYRQLPEEGLKFMVYLQKENIIDESGMPKERFSAEFPKEGPSILRIQQVVRGDSAAYFCANSPLREMTDTQYFGPGTRLTVL.

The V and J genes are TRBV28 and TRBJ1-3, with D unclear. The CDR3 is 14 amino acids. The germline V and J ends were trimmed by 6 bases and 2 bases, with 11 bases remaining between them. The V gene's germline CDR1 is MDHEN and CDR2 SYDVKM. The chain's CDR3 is CASSPGIAGNTIYF. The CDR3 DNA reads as TGTGCCAGCAGCCCAGGAATCGCTGGAAACACCATATATTTT.

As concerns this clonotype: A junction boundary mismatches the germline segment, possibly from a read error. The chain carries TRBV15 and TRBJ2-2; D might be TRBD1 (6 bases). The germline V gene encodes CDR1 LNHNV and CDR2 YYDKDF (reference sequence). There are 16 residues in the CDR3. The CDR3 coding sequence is TGTGCCACCAGCAGAGATCAGAGGGGGACCACCGGGGAGCTGCTTTTT. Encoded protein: CATSRDQRGTTGELLF. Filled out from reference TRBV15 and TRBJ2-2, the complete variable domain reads DAMVIQNPRYQVTQFGKPVTLSCSQTLNHNVMYWYQQKSSQAPKLLFHYYDKDFNNEADTPDNFQSRRPNTSFCFLDIRSPGLGDTAMYLCATSRDQRGTTGELLFGEGSRLTVL.

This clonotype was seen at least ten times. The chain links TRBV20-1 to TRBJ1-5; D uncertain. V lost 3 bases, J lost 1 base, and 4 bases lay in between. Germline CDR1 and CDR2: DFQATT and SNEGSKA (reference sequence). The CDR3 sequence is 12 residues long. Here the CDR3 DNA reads TGCAGTGCTAGTATAAGCAATCAGCCCCAGCATTTT. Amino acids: CSASISNQPQHF.

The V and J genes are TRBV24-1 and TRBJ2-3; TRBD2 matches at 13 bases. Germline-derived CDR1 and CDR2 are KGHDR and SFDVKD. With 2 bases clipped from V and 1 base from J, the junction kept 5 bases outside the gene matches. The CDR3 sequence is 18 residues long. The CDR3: CATSDSGTSGERTDTQYF. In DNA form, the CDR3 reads TGTGCCACCAGTGATTCCGGGACTAGCGGGGAACGCACAGATACGCAGTATTTT.

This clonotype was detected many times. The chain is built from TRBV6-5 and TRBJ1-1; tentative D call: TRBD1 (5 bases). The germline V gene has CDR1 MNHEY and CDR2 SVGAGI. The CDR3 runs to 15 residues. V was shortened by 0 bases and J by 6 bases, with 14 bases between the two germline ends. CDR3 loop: CASSYSSWGLAEAFF. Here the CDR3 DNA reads TGTGCCAGCAGTTACTCGAGTTGGGGGTTGGCTGAAGCTTTCTTT.

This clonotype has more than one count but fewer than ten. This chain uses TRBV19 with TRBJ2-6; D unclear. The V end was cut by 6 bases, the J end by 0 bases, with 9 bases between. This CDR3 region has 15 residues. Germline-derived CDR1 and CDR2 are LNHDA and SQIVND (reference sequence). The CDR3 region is CASSVISSGANVLTF. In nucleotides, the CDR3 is TGTGCCAGTAGCGTAATAAGCTCTGGGGCCAACGTCCTGACTTTC.

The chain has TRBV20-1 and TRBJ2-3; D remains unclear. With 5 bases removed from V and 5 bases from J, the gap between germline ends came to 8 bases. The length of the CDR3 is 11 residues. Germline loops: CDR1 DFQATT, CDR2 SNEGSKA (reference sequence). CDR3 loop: CSALGQDTQYF. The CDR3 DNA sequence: TGCAGTGCTTTAGGCCAAGATACGCAGTATTTT.

DNA of the CDR3: TGTGCCAGCAGCCAAGTAGGCCTAGCTGGGGCAGATACGCAGTATTTT. Amino acid sequence: CASSQVGLAGADTQYF. The chain recombines TRBV14 with TRBJ2-3; D might be TRBD2 (5 bases). The ends were cut back, 1 base at V and 4 bases at J, with 15 bases in the middle. This CDR3 region has 16 residues. Germline V CDR1 and CDR2: SGHDN, FVKESK. Filled out from reference TRBV14 and TRBJ2-3, the complete variable domain reads EAGVTQFPSHSVIEKGQTVTLRCDPISGHDNLYWYRRVMGKEIKFLLHFVKESKQDESGMPNNRFLAERTGGTYSTLKVQPAELEDSGVYFCASSQVGLAGADTQYFGPGTRLTVL.

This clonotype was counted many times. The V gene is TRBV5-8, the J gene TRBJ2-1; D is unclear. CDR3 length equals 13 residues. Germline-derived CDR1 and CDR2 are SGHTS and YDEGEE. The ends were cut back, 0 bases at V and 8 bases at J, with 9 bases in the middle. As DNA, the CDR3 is TGTGCCAGCAGCTTGGAGGTCAACCATGAGCAGTTCTTC. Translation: CASSLEVNHEQFF.

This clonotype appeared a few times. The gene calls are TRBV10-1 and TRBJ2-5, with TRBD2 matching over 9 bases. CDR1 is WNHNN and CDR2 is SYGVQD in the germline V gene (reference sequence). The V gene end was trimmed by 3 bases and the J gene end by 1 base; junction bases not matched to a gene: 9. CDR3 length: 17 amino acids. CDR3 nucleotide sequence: TGCGCCAGCAGTGAAAGTGTGGCGGGAGGGGCCCAAGAGACCCAGTACTTC. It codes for CASSESVAGGAQETQYF.

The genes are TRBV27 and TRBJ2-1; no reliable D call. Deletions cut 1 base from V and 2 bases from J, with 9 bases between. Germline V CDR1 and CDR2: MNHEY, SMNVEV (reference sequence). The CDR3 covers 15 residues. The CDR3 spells CASSLLRRTYNEQFF. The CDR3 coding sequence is TGTGCCAGCAGTTTATTGCGGCGAACCTACAATGAGCAGTTCTTC.

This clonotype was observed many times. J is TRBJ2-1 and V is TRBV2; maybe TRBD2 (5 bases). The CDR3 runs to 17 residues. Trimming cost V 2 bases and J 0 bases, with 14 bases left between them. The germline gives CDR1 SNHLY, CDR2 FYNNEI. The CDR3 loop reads CASSETSPGSSYNEQFF. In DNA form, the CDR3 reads TGTGCCAGCAGTGAAACCTCTCCGGGGAGCTCCTACAATGAGCAGTTCTTC.

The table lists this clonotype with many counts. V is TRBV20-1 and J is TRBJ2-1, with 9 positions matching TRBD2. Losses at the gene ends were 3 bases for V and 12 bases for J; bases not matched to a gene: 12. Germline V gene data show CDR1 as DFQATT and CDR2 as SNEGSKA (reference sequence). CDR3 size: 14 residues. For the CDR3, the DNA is TGCAGTGCTAGTGCAGCGGGAGGACTAGATGGGCAGTTCTTC. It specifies CSASAAGGLDGQFF.

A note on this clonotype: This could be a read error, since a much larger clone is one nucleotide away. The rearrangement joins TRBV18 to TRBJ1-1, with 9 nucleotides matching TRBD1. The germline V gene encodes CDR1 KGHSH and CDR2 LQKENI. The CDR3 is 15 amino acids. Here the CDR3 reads CASSTPGTGNTGAFF. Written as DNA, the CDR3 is TGTGCCAGCTCAACTCCCGGGACAGGGAACACTGGAGCTTTCTTT.

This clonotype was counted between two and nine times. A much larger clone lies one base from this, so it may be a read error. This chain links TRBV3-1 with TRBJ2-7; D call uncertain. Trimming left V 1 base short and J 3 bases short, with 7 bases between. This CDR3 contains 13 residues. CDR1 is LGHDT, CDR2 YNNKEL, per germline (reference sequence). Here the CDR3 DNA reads TGTGCCAGCAGCCAAGGCCCCTACTACGAGCAGTACTTC. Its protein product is CASSQGPYYEQYF.

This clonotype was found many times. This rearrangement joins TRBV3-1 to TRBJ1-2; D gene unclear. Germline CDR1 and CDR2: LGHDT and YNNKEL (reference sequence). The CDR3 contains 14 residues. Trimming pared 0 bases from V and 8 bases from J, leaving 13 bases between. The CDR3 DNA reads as TGTGCCAGCAGCCAAGATTCGGGAGGTACGGGCTACACCTTC. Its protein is CASSQDSGGTGYTF.

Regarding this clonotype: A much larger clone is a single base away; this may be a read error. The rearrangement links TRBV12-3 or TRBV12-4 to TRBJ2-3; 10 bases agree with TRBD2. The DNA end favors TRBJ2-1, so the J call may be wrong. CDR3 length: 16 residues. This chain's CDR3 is CASSLRSSGGRSEQFF. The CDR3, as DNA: TGTGCCAGCAGTTTAAGGTCTAGCGGGGGTAGGAGTGAGCAGTTCTTC.

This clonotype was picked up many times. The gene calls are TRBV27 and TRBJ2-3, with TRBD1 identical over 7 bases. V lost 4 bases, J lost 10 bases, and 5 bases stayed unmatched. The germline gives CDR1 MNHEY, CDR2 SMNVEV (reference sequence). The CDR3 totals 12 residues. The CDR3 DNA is TGTGCCAGCAGTTCGGACAGGCGGTCGCAGTATTTT. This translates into CASSSDRRSQYF.

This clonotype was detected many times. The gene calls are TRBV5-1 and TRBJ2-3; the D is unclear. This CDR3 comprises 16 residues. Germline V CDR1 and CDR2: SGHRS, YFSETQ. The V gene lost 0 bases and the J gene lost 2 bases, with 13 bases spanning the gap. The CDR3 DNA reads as TGCGCCAGCAGCTTGGGTCGGATAACGACCACAGATACGCAGTATTTT. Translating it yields CASSLGRITTTDTQYF. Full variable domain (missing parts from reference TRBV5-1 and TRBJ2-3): KAGVTQTPRYLIKTRGQQVTLSCSPISGHRSVSWYQQTPGQGLQFLFEYFSETQRNKGNFPGRFSGRQFSNSRSEMNVSTLELGDSALYLCASSLGRITTTDTQYFGPGTRLTVL.

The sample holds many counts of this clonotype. CDR3 coding DNA: TGTGCCAGCAGCTTAGGTATTGTTAATGAGCAGTTCTTC. This sequence encodes CASSLGIVNEQFF. The chain carries TRBV11-2 and TRBJ2-1; D remains unclear. The CDR3 spans 13 residues. V lost 1 base and J 7 bases, leaving 8 bases between the germline ends. Germline V gene sequence: CDR1 SGHAT, CDR2 FQNNGV.

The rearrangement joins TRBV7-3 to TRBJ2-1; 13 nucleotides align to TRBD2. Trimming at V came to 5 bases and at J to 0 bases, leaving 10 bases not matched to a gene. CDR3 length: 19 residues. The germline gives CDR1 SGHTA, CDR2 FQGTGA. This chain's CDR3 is CASSVTSGRALISYNEQFF. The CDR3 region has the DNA TGTGCCAGCAGCGTCACTAGCGGGAGGGCCCTGATCTCCTACAATGAGCAGTTCTTC.

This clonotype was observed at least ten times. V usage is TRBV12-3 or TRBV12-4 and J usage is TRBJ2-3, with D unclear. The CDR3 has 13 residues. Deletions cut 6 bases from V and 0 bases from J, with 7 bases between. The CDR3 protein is CASRASSTDTQYF. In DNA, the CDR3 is TGTGCCAGCAGAGCCTCTAGCACAGATACGCAGTATTTT.

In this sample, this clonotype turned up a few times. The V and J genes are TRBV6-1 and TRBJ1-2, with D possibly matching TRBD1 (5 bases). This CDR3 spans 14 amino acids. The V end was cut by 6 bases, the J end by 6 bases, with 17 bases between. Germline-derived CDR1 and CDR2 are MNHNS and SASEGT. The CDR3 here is CASSPGGGIDGYTF. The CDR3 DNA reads TGTGCCAGCAGCCCGGGGGGGGGAATTGATGGCTACACCTTC.